One sample yielded the 31 T cell receptor beta chains listed below, sequenced in a study of graft-versus-host responses after intestinal transplantation. The data were produced by immunoSEQ multiplex PCR, yet TCRdb's version contains in-frame clones alone and is incomplete. The repertoire consists of roughly 80,000 clones, with around 87% occurring once and the leading ten covering around 8.6%. These receptors have no identified antigens. This material consisted of unstimulated CD8+ T cells sorted from spleen or lymph node cells, taken before transplant. These receptors were collected from a human donor who was the organ donor for an intestinal transplant.

The rearrangement links TRBV18 to TRBJ2-3; weak D call: TRBD2 (7 bases). V lost 3 bases and J lost 4, with 14 bases in between. The CDR3 has 15 amino acids. CDR1 KGHSH and CDR2 LQKENI come from the germline V gene. In nucleotides, the CDR3 is TGTGCCAGCTCACCGGTGGGGGGGCCCGCAGATACGCAGTATTTT. Its protein product is CASSPVGGPADTQYF.

This clone was detected only once. The chain carries TRBV7-9 and TRBJ2-7; 9 bases are shared with TRBD1. The CDR3 has 18 amino acids. CDR1 and CDR2 from the germline V gene are SEHNR and FQNEAQ (reference sequence). J was trimmed by 2 bases and V by 1 base; bases with no gene match: 12. As DNA, the CDR3 is TGTGCCAGCAGCTTAGACGACGGGGGACAGGGCCGACCCTACGAGCAGTACTTC. Translation gives CASSLDDGGQGRPYEQYF.

This chain connects TRBV5-1 to TRBJ2-4, with TRBD1 matching 8 bases. This CDR3 is 20 amino acids long. Trimming cost V 0 bases and J 0 bases; bases outside gene matches: 14. The V gene's germline CDR1 is SGHRS and CDR2 YFSETQ. CDR3 sequence reads: CASSLGTGLLGGQAKNIQYF. The CDR3 DNA sequence: TGCGCCAGCAGCTTGGGGACAGGGTTATTAGGCGGACAAGCCAAAAACATTCAGTACTTC.

The chain is built from TRBV4-2 and TRBJ2-2; 8 positions agree with TRBD2. Per the germline V gene, CDR1 is LGHNA and CDR2 is YNFKEQ. The CDR3 runs 14 residues. The J segment lost 6 bases and the V segment lost 1 base, leaving 1 base of the junction unmatched. CDR3 bases: TGTGCCAGCAGCCAAGCGGGGGGGCCCGGGGAGCTGTTTTTT. Its protein is CASSQAGGPGELFF.

The rearrangement uses TRBV25-1 and TRBJ1-2; no reliable D call. The length of the CDR3 is 10 residues. Germline-derived CDR1 and CDR2 are MGHDK and SYGVNS. V dropped 10 bases and J dropped 1 base, with 4 bases sitting between them. Here the CDR3 DNA reads TGTGCCATCGATAACTATGGCTACACCTTC. Its translation: CAIDNYGYTF.

V is TRBV5-4 and J is TRBJ2-7; TRBD2 agrees at 10 bases. CDR1 and CDR2 from the germline V gene are SGHNT and YYREEE (reference sequence). This CDR3 comprises 14 residues. J lost 2 bases, V lost 4 bases, and 3 bases had no gene match. CDR3 DNA: TGTGCCAGCAGCCTAGCGGGGGCTACCTACGAGCAGTACTTC. Translation: CASSLAGATYEQYF.

The chain is built from TRBV6-1 and TRBJ1-2, with D uncertain. There are 14 residues in the CDR3. V lost 8 bases, J lost 8 bases, and 21 bases lay in between. Germline V gene lookup returns CDR1 MNHNS and CDR2 SASEGT. The CDR3 spells CASAKQKFGWGYTF. The DNA of the CDR3 is TGTGCCAGCGCGAAACAGAAGTTTGGGTGGGGCTACACCTTC.

This chain uses TRBV19 with TRBJ2-5; 9 bases line up with TRBD2. The germline V gene has CDR1 LNHDA and CDR2 SQIVND (reference sequence). Trimming at V came to 2 bases and at J to 7 bases, leaving 8 bases not matched to a gene. CDR3 size: 15 residues. As DNA, the CDR3 is TGTGCCAGTAGTATAAGCGGGGGGCCTTCACGGACCCAGTACTTC. It encodes CASSISGGPSRTQYF.

V is TRBV6-1 and J is TRBJ1-5; 7 bases match TRBD1. Germline values: CDR1 MNHNS, CDR2 SASEGT. The trim removed 2 bases at V and 6 bases at J, leaving 4 bases unmatched. The CDR3 sequence is 14 residues long. The CDR3 sequence: CASSERGDSQPQHF. For the CDR3, the DNA is TGTGCCAGCAGTGAAAGAGGGGACAGTCAGCCCCAGCATTTT.

This chain links TRBV6-5 with TRBJ2-1; 7 nucleotides match TRBD1. CDR1 and CDR2 (germline): MNHEY, SVGAGI. This CDR3 is 13 amino acids long. Unmatched junction bases numbered 4, after V lost 7 bases and J lost 4 bases. CDR3 nucleotide sequence: TGTGCCAGCACAGACAGGGAATACAATGAGCAGTTCTTC. As protein: CASTDREYNEQFF.

Written as DNA, the CDR3 is TGTGCCATCAGTGGCCGGGACAGACCCTACGAGCAGTACTTC. Translated: CAISGRDRPYEQYF. This rearrangement joins TRBV10-3 to TRBJ2-7, with 7 positions matching TRBD1. V lost 4 bases, J lost 2 bases, and 5 bases stayed unmatched. Germline V lookup: CDR1 ENHRY, CDR2 SYGVKD. The CDR3 contains 14 residues.

The gene calls are TRBV19 and TRBJ2-3; 8 nucleotides agree with TRBD1. V lost 3 bases and J lost 6; bases outside the gene matches: 11. This CDR3 has 16 residues. Looked up from germline, CDR1 is LNHDA and CDR2 is SQIVND (reference sequence). CDR3 coding DNA: TGTGCCAGTAGTATTCTTGGACAGGGAGGATTGGATACGCAGTATTTT. Translating gives CASSILGQGGLDTQYF.

This sequence joins TRBV28 and TRBJ2-1; D is perhaps TRBD1 or TRBD2 (5 bases each). Trimming stripped 5 bases from V and 1 base from J, with 9 bases between. The CDR3 runs 14 residues. Germline assignment: CDR1 MDHEN and CDR2 SYDVKM. The CDR3 here is CASSPGGSYNEQFF. The CDR3 coding sequence is TGTGCCAGCAGTCCTGGGGGTTCCTACAATGAGCAGTTCTTC. The full variable domain, with the rest looked up from reference TRBV28 and TRBJ2-1, is DVKVTQSSRYLVKRTGEKVFLECVQDMDHENMFWYRQDPGLGLRLIYFSYDVKMKEKGDIPEGYSVSREKKERFSLILESASTNQTSMYLCASSPGGSYNEQFFGPGTRLTVL.

This chain joins TRBV6-1 and TRBJ1-2, with D uncertain. This CDR3 has 17 residues. The germline V and J ends were trimmed by 2 bases and 3 bases, with 19 bases remaining between them. Germline CDR1 and CDR2: MNHNS and SASEGT. The CDR3 region is CASSEPVTPAPYYGYTF. The CDR3 DNA is TGTGCCAGCAGTGAACCGGTCACACCGGCCCCTTACTATGGCTACACCTTC.

This clone has a handful of counts. The chain recombines TRBV9 with TRBJ2-7; TRBD2 might be the D (7 bases). The germline CDR1 and CDR2 sequences are SGDLS and YYNGEE. Trimming pared 0 bases from V and 3 bases from J, leaving 13 bases between. The CDR3 is 15 residues long. The DNA of the CDR3 is TGTGCCAGCAGCGTAGACGCGGGGGCGAACTACGAGCAGTACTTC. Translated: CASSVDAGANYEQYF.

V is TRBV27 and J is TRBJ2-7, with D uncertain. This CDR3 comprises 17 residues. Germline CDR1 and CDR2: MNHEY and SMNVEV (reference sequence). Trimming took 6 bases from V and 2 from J, leaving 23 bases between them. CDR3 region: CASSSVGVAPAPYEQYF. CDR3 coding DNA: TGTGCCAGCAGCTCCGTCGGCGTGGCCCCGGCCCCCTACGAGCAGTACTTC.

This chain joins TRBV5-1 and TRBJ2-5; D ambiguous. The CDR3 spans 14 residues. The germline CDR1 and CDR2 sequences are SGHRS and YFSETQ. With 4 bases removed from V and 5 bases from J, the gap between germline ends came to 15 bases. The CDR3 DNA sequence: TGCGCCAGCAGCCCGGAAGATACCCGGGAGACCCAGTACTTC. This encodes CASSPEDTRETQYF.

The sample holds one count of this clone. The CDR3 nucleotides are TGTGCCAGCAGTCCGACAGGGGGAGCTTTCTTT. It codes for CASSPTGGAFF. V and J are TRBV28 and TRBJ1-1; 9 nucleotides line up with TRBD1. Trimming cost V 5 bases and J 10 bases; bases outside gene matches: 2. The germline V gene encodes CDR1 MDHEN and CDR2 SYDVKM. The CDR3 loop spans 11 amino acids.

The genes are TRBV6-6 and TRBJ1-1; 9 nucleotides line up with TRBD1. The V gene's germline CDR1 is MNHNY and CDR2 SVGAGI (reference sequence). The trim removed 8 bases at V and 6 bases at J, leaving 10 bases unmatched. This CDR3 comprises 14 residues. Here the CDR3 reads CASYTGGGKAEAFF. The CDR3 bases are TGTGCCAGCTACACAGGGGGCGGGAAGGCTGAAGCTTTCTTT.

The genes are TRBV29-1 and TRBJ1-2; TRBD1 matches at 9 bases. The germline gives CDR1 SQVTM, CDR2 ANQGSEA. The trim removed 2 bases at V and 1 base at J, leaving 8 bases unmatched. The CDR3 length is 16 residues. The CDR3 protein is CSVERDRVVGNYGYTF. The CDR3, as DNA: TGCAGCGTTGAACGGGACAGGGTCGTAGGTAACTATGGCTACACCTTC. Full variable domain (outside the CDR3, taken from reference TRBV29-1 and TRBJ1-2): SAVISQKPSRDICQRGTSLTIQCQVDSQVTMMFWYRQQPGQSLTLIATANQGSEATYESGFVIDKFPISRPNLTFSTLTVSNMSPEDSSIYLCSVERDRVVGNYGYTFGSGTRLTVV.

The chain carries TRBV6-1 and TRBJ2-1; 16 positions agree with TRBD2. The junction had 12 bases not matched to a gene; V was cut back by 1 base and J by 9 bases. This CDR3 comprises 19 residues. Germline V gene lookup returns CDR1 MNHNS and CDR2 SASEGT. CDR3 residues: CASSEEGLAGGMTGSEQFF. As DNA, the CDR3 is TGTGCCAGCAGTGAAGAGGGACTAGCGGGGGGGATGACAGGATCTGAGCAGTTCTTC.

This chain connects TRBV6-1 to TRBJ2-7; possible D gene TRBD2, 6 bases. Germline V lookup: CDR1 MNHNS, CDR2 SASEGT. CDR3 length equals 17 residues. V was pared by 0 bases and J by 6 bases, with 21 bases between. The CDR3 is CASSEALVGTGLPEQYF. CDR3 DNA: TGTGCCAGCAGTGAAGCGCTCGTCGGGACGGGACTCCCCGAGCAGTACTTC.

The rearrangement links TRBV5-1 to TRBJ1-3, with D tentatively TRBD1 (6 bases). Germline CDR1 SGHRS, CDR2 YFSETQ. The V gene lost 5 bases and the J gene lost 4 bases, with 16 bases spanning the gap. The CDR3 sequence is 15 residues long. The CDR3 loop reads CASRQGTSDGNTIYF. DNA for the CDR3: TGCGCCAGCAGGCAGGGGACATCGGACGGAAACACCATATATTTT.

The CDR3 loop reads CASSPKQGRKYEQYF. The CDR3 DNA reads as TGTGCCAGCAGTCCTAAACAGGGTCGAAAGTACGAGCAGTACTTC. The rearrangement links TRBV28 to TRBJ2-7; tentatively, D is TRBD1 (6 bases). The CDR3 is 15 residues long. Trimming removed 5 bases at V and 4 bases at J, with 18 bases between. Germline V gene data show CDR1 as MDHEN and CDR2 as SYDVKM.

The rearrangement uses TRBV4-1 and TRBJ1-4, with D unclear. CDR3 length: 14 residues. CDR1 and CDR2 from the germline V gene are MGHRA and YSYEKL. V was pared by 4 bases and J by 2 bases, with 8 bases between. The CDR3 DNA reads TGCGCCAGCAGCCTTGGTTGGACTAATGAAAAACTGTTTTTT. This translates into CASSLGWTNEKLFF.

This chain uses TRBV4-1 with TRBJ2-5, with TRBD2 identical over 11 bases. Unmatched junction bases numbered 1, after V lost 2 bases and J lost 2 bases. CDR3 length: 15 residues. CDR1 is MGHRA and CDR2 is YSYEKL in the germline V gene. The chain's CDR3 is CASSQLAGGQETQYF. In DNA, the CDR3 is TGCGCCAGCAGCCAACTAGCGGGGGGACAAGAGACCCAGTACTTC.

Only one count was recorded for this clone. The V call is TRBV9, the J call TRBJ2-3; 11 bases are shared with TRBD1. The junction had 20 bases not matched to a gene; V was cut back by 4 bases and J by 4 bases. The CDR3 has 20 residues. In germline, CDR1 is SGDLS, CDR2 YYNGEE. The CDR3 region is CASSRKITGQGAFVADTQYF. The CDR3 region has the DNA TGTGCCAGCAGCCGAAAAATAACCGGACAGGGGGCATTTGTTGCAGATACGCAGTATTTT. The full variable domain, completed using reference TRBV9 and TRBJ2-3, is DSGVTQTPKHLITATGQRVTLRCSPRSGDLSVYWYQQSLDQGLQFLIQYYNGEERAKGNILERFSAQQFPDLHSELNLSSLELGDSALYFCASSRKITGQGAFVADTQYFGPGTRLTVL.

The chain couples TRBV4-1 to TRBJ2-5; D is undetermined. The CDR3 totals 14 residues. Deletions cut 1 base from V and 0 bases from J, with 6 bases between. Germline V gene data show CDR1 as MGHRA and CDR2 as YSYEKL. The CDR3 is CASSQGRYQETQYF. The CDR3 coding sequence is TGCGCCAGCAGCCAAGGGCGCTACCAAGAGACCCAGTACTTC.

The chain has TRBV5-6 and TRBJ2-1; the match to TRBD1 covers 8 bases. Trimming took 0 bases from V and 8 from J; bases not matched to a gene: 10. The CDR3 is 16 residues long. From germline, CDR1 is SGHDT and CDR2 YYEEEE. CDR3 protein: CASSLAGQGAWDEQFF. The CDR3 DNA follows: TGTGCCAGCAGCTTGGCGGGGCAGGGGGCTTGGGATGAGCAGTTCTTC.

The CDR3 is CASSPTGSVSYEQYF. The DNA for the CDR3 is TGTGCCAGTAGTCCGACCGGATCAGTTAGCTACGAGCAGTACTTC. The rearrangement joins TRBV19 to TRBJ2-7; no definite D call. Germline CDR1 LNHDA, CDR2 SQIVND (reference sequence). The CDR3 runs 15 residues. Trimming took 5 bases from V and 3 from J, leaving 17 bases between them.

The J gene is TRBJ1-1, the V gene TRBV2; 8 nucleotides line up with TRBD1. The germline V gene encodes CDR1 SNHLY and CDR2 FYNNEI. This CDR3 spans 13 amino acids. V lost 6 bases and J lost 3; bases outside the gene matches: 3. The CDR3 region has the DNA TGTGCCAGCAGCCAGACAGGGGACACTGAAGCTTTCTTT. Its translation: CASSQTGDTEAFF.